The 15 T cell receptor beta chains below come from one sample, sequenced in a study of blood T cells in healthy people across ages. A second roughly 6 to 11 cycle PCR used barcoded and J-beta primers. TCRdb reanalysed the 5' RACE reads using MiXCR and keeps one entry per CDR3 protein. This table holds about 970,000 distinct CDR3 sequences, around 54% found once. Sequencing used blood. These receptors originate from an older woman in good health.

This clonotype appeared many times. For the CDR3, the DNA is TGTGCCAGCAGCCTGGGACTAGCGGGAGGGCCACAGTTCTTC. It translates to CASSLGLAGGPQFF. This chain joins TRBV7-6 and TRBJ2-1, with 16 bases that match TRBD2. The V and J ends lost 5 bases and 13 bases, in that order; junction bases with no gene match: 5. This CDR3 contains 14 residues. Germline CDR1 is SGHVS and CDR2 is FNYEAQ.

This rearrangement joins TRBV10-3 to TRBJ1-6; D not certain. V was shortened by 6 bases and J by 0 bases, with 12 bases between the two germline ends. Germline CDR1 is ENHRY and CDR2 is SYGVKD. The CDR3 extends over 16 amino acids. The CDR3 DNA reads TGTGCCATCAGGAACTCACAGAGCTCCTATAATTCACCCCTCCACTTT. Its translation: CAIRNSQSSYNSPLHF.

The chain links TRBV5-6 to TRBJ2-1, with TRBD2 matching over 10 bases. The junction had 9 bases not matched to a gene; V was cut back by 0 bases and J by 12 bases. Germline V gene sequence: CDR1 SGHDT, CDR2 YYEEEE. The CDR3 contains 15 residues. CDR3 amino acids: CASSLGLAGAYGQFF. The CDR3 DNA sequence: TGTGCCAGCAGCTTGGGGCTAGCGGGAGCCTATGGGCAGTTCTTC.

This clonotype was recorded a few times. The chain carries TRBV9 and TRBJ2-5; D is unresolved. The CDR3 sequence is 13 residues long. Per the germline V gene, CDR1 is SGDLS and CDR2 is YYNGEE. Trimming took 3 bases from V and 4 from J, leaving 10 bases between them. CDR3 sequence: CASSAPIGETQYF. The CDR3 DNA reads as TGTGCCAGCAGCGCCCCGATCGGAGAGACCCAGTACTTC.

This chain links TRBV29-1 with TRBJ2-3, with a weak D call TRBD1 (6 bases). Trimming removed 7 bases from V and 2 bases from J, with 13 bases in between. The CDR3 has 13 residues. CDR1 SQVTM and CDR2 ANQGSEA come from the germline V gene. DNA for the CDR3: TGCAGCGGATCAAGACAGGCCACAGATACGCAGTATTTT. It codes for CSGSRQATDTQYF.

This clonotype came up many times. This rearrangement joins TRBV20-1 to TRBJ2-3; 7 bases align to TRBD1. The V gene's germline CDR1 is DFQATT and CDR2 SNEGSKA (reference sequence). The trim removed 2 bases at V and 5 bases at J, leaving 1 base unmatched. CDR3 size: 12 residues. CDR3 residues: CSARRDRDTQYF. CDR3 coding DNA: TGCAGTGCTAGACGGGACAGAGATACGCAGTATTTT.

The CDR3 DNA follows: TGTGCCACCAGTGATTCCGACAGGGAAGAGACCCAGTACTTC. Translating it yields CATSDSDREETQYF. V usage is TRBV24-1 and J usage is TRBJ2-5, with TRBD1 matching 7 bases. This CDR3 is 14 amino acids long. The J segment lost 3 bases and the V segment lost 2 bases, leaving 2 bases of the junction unmatched. The germline gives CDR1 KGHDR, CDR2 SFDVKD.

As concerns this clonotype: A read error is possible here, since a much larger clone lies one base away. The rearrangement uses TRBV29-1 and TRBJ2-5; D might be TRBD1 or TRBD2, each matching 5 bases. Near its end, the DNA agrees better with TRBJ2-1, so the J call may be wrong. Germline V gene lookup returns CDR1 SQVTM and CDR2 ANQGSEA. The CDR3 contains 13 residues. DNA of the CDR3: TGCAGCGCATGGGACCGAGATCCGGAGACCCAGTTCTTC. Its protein product is CSAWDRDPETQFF.

This clonotype was observed a handful of times. The rearrangement joins TRBV7-8 to TRBJ2-1; D not resolved. V was pared by 4 bases and J by 5 bases, with 12 bases between. The CDR3 totals 14 residues. Germline CDR1 and CDR2: SGHVS and FQNEAQ. This CDR3 is CASSSLAVNNEQFF. Here the CDR3 DNA reads TGTGCCAGCAGCTCGTTAGCAGTTAACAATGAGCAGTTCTTC.

The CDR3 loop reads CSVEAAGSGANVLTF. CDR3 DNA sequence: TGCAGCGTTGAAGCAGCAGGCTCTGGGGCCAACGTCCTGACTTTC. The gene calls are TRBV29-1 and TRBJ2-6; D remains unclear. V gave up 1 base and J gave up 0 bases, with 7 bases separating them. The CDR3 spans 15 residues. Germline V gene sequence: CDR1 SQVTM, CDR2 ANQGSEA.

The chain carries TRBV3-1 and TRBJ2-7; 9 bases fit TRBD1. The CDR3 is made up of 14 amino acids. From germline, CDR1 is LGHDT and CDR2 YNNKEL (reference sequence). J gave up 0 bases and V 6 bases, and 3 bases lay outside the gene matches. CDR3 nucleotides: TGTGCCAGCAGTAGACAGGGGGACTCCTACGAGCAGTACTTC. Residues: CASSRQGDSYEQYF.

The chain links TRBV6-2 or TRBV6-3 to TRBJ1-1; 8 nucleotides align to TRBD1. The CDR3 is 13 amino acids. V trimming: 7 bases; J trimming: 6 bases; junction bases outside the gene matches: 7. The V gene's germline CDR1 is MNHEY and CDR2 SVGEGT. In DNA form, the CDR3 reads TGTGCCAGCAACCGACAGGGGCGCGCTGAAGCTTTCTTT. This gives the protein CASNRQGRAEAFF.

This clonotype was seen many times. This chain links TRBV27 with TRBJ2-7; D might be TRBD1 (5 bases). The ends were cut back, 6 bases at V and 6 bases at J, with 9 bases in the middle. CDR1 is MNHEY and CDR2 is SMNVEV in the germline V gene (reference sequence). This CDR3 contains 11 residues. CDR3 nucleotides: TGTGCCAGCAGCTTAGGGGCCGAGCAGTACTTC. It specifies CASSLGAEQYF.

This chain connects TRBV14 to TRBJ1-2; 8 bases line up with TRBD1. There are 15 residues in the CDR3. Germline V gene sequence: CDR1 SGHDN, CDR2 FVKESK. The V segment lost 4 bases and the J segment 4 bases; nucleotides outside the gene matches: 8. This CDR3 reads CASSRRTGYSYGYTF. CDR3 nucleotides: TGTGCCAGCAGCCGACGGACAGGGTACTCCTATGGCTACACCTTC.

The rearrangement uses TRBV29-1 and TRBJ2-5, with D possibly being TRBD1 or TRBD2 (5 bases each). Germline V lookup: CDR1 SQVTM, CDR2 ANQGSEA. The CDR3 is 13 amino acids. Trimming shortened V by 7 bases and J by 3 bases, and 15 bases separated the two germline ends. CDR3: CSGDPQRKETQYF. The CDR3 nucleotides read TGCAGCGGGGACCCCCAGAGGAAAGAGACCCAGTACTTC.